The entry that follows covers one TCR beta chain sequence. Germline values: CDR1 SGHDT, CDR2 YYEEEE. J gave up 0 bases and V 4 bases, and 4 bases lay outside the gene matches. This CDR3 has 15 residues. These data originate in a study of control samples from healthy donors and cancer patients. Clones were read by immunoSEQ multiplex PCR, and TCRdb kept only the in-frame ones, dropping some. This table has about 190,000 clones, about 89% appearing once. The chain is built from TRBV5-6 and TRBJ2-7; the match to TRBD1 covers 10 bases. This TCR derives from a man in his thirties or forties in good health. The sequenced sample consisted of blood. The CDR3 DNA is TGTGCCAGCAGCCCAGGGACAGGGGCCTCCTACGAGCAGTACTTC. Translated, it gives CASSPGTGASYEQYF.